The 11 T cell receptor beta chains in this list originate from one sample, sequenced in a study of T cells after yellow fever vaccination (dated by TCRdb to the late 2010s). The library was generated by 5' RACE. Instrument on record: Illumina HiSeq 2500. In TCRdb, the public reads were trimmed at Q25 with fastp and aligned with MiXCR, with productive beta chains retained. Rows merge per CDR3 protein into single entries with the most common DNA and genes. This sample comprises 610,000 or so distinct CDR3 sequences, around an eighth of them detected only once. 15% of the sample lies in the top ten. The treatment or condition label, read with the paper, signifies: live attenuated yellow fever vaccine strain. The source material was PBMCs, sampled on the day of the yellow fever booster vaccination. The receptors shown here come from a man aged 25-45 years who received the YFV17D yellow fever vaccine.

In this sample, this clonotype turned up a few times. The V call is TRBV24-1, the J call TRBJ2-1, with TRBD1 matching 8 bases. J lost 9 bases, V lost 4 bases, and 10 bases had no gene match. The CDR3 sequence is 15 residues long. The V gene's germline CDR1 is KGHDR and CDR2 SFDVKD. The CDR3: CATSEGTGHRSEQFF. CDR3 in DNA: TGTGCCACCAGTGAGGGGACAGGTCATCGATCTGAGCAGTTCTTC.

The chain couples TRBV12-3 or TRBV12-4 to TRBJ2-7, with TRBD2 matching over 10 bases. The CDR3 covers 14 residues. V gave up 5 bases and J gave up 6 bases; unmatched junction bases: 7. The DNA for the CDR3 is TGTGCCAGCAGTGGAGCGGGAGGGCCGGTCGAGCAGTACTTC. This gives the protein CASSGAGGPVEQYF.

The CDR3 DNA sequence: TGTGCCAGCAGCTTCGGTAGCACCCGAGGCGAGCAGTACTTC. This codes for CASSFGSTRGEQYF. The rearrangement uses TRBV7-8 and TRBJ2-7; D is unresolved. The CDR3 consists of 14 residues. Germline assignment: CDR1 SGHVS and CDR2 FQNEAQ. V was pared by 3 bases and J by 6 bases, with 15 bases between. The full variable domain, with the rest looked up from reference TRBV7-8 and TRBJ2-7, is GAGVSQSPRYKVAKRGQDVALRCDPISGHVSLFWYQQALGQGPEFLTYFQNEAQLDKSGLPSDRFFAERPEGSVSTLKIQRTQQEDSAVYLCASSFGSTRGEQYFGPGTRLTVT.

This clonotype was seen a few times. The chain employs TRBV20-1 and TRBJ1-4; D unclear. There are 12 residues in the CDR3. Germline assignment: CDR1 DFQATT and CDR2 SNEGSKA (reference sequence). Trimming shortened V by 5 bases and J by 6 bases, and 10 bases separated the two germline ends. The CDR3 here is CSAADNHEKLFF. The CDR3 DNA sequence: TGCAGTGCTGCCGACAACCATGAAAAACTGTTTTTT.

The chain couples TRBV20-1 to TRBJ2-1; D gene uncertain. Deletions cut 3 bases from V and 10 bases from J, with 16 bases between. The CDR3 extends over 13 amino acids. In germline, CDR1 is DFQATT, CDR2 SNEGSKA (reference sequence). The CDR3 DNA is TGCAGTGCTAGTCGTACGGTCCCTTACGAGCAGTTCTTC. Translating it yields CSASRTVPYEQFF.

The gene calls are TRBV20-1 and TRBJ2-5; D possibly matches TRBD1 or TRBD2 (6 bases each). Germline V gives CDR1 DFQATT, CDR2 SNEGSKA (reference sequence). The CDR3 spans 15 residues. V lost 5 bases, J lost 4 bases, and 20 bases lay in between. This CDR3 reads CSAGPRGGRLETQYF. The CDR3 region has the DNA TGCAGTGCTGGACCTCGAGGGGGGCGCCTAGAGACCCAGTACTTC.

This chain links TRBV7-2 with TRBJ2-1; 7 bases align to TRBD2. Germline V lookup: CDR1 SGHTA, CDR2 FQGNSA. Trimming removed 3 bases from V and 0 bases from J; junction bases left unmatched: 2. The CDR3 is made up of 15 amino acids. CDR3 residues: CASSLGTTSYNEQFF. DNA of the CDR3: TGTGCCAGCAGCTTGGGGACTACCTCCTACAATGAGCAGTTCTTC.

This clonotype was seen ten or more times. This sequence joins TRBV7-2 and TRBJ2-3, with TRBD1 as a possible D gene (5 bases). This CDR3 comprises 14 residues. Trimming pared 5 bases from V and 1 base from J, leaving 10 bases between. The V gene's germline CDR1 is SGHTA and CDR2 FQGNSA. In DNA form, the CDR3 reads TGTGCCAGCAGCCTCGTAGGGGGCACAGATACGCAGTATTTT. The encoded protein is CASSLVGGTDTQYF. Full variable domain (rest looked up from reference TRBV7-2 and TRBJ2-3): GAGVSQSPSNKVTEKGKDVELRCDPISGHTALYWYRQSLGQGLEFLIYFQGNSAPDKSGLPSDRFSAERTGGSVSTLTIQRTQQEDSAVYLCASSLVGGTDTQYFGPGTRLTVL.

This CDR3 is CASSAGGTDNEQFF. The CDR3 DNA follows: TGCGCCAGCAGTGCGGGAGGTACTGACAATGAGCAGTTCTTC. The rearrangement joins TRBV5-1 to TRBJ2-1; 8 bases agree with TRBD2. Germline V gives CDR1 SGHRS, CDR2 YFSETQ. V was clipped by 5 bases and J by 5 bases; unmatched bases: 6. The CDR3 spans 14 residues. Supplemented by reference TRBV5-1 and TRBJ2-1, the full variable domain reads KAGVTQTPRYLIKTRGQQVTLSCSPISGHRSVSWYQQTPGQGLQFLFEYFSETQRNKGNFPGRFSGRQFSNSRSEMNVSTLELGDSALYLCASSAGGTDNEQFFGPGTRLTVL.

V usage is TRBV7-2 and J usage is TRBJ2-7; possible D gene TRBD1, 5 bases. Germline V gene sequence: CDR1 SGHTA, CDR2 FQGNSA. Trimming pared 5 bases from V and 3 bases from J, leaving 20 bases between. This CDR3 has 16 amino acids. As DNA, the CDR3 is TGTGCCAGCAGCCCCCATATGGGGCACAAAGACTACGAGCAGTACTTC. Protein sequence: CASSPHMGHKDYEQYF.

This clonotype has a handful of counts. The V gene is TRBV5-8, the J gene TRBJ2-1; tentative D call: TRBD2 (6 bases). The CDR3 contains 17 residues. The germline V gene has CDR1 SGHTS and CDR2 YDEGEE. Trimming pared 4 bases from V and 2 bases from J, leaving 19 bases between. The CDR3 loop reads CASSKGTAGLAYNEQFF. CDR3 in DNA: TGTGCCAGCAGCAAGGGTACCGCGGGACTGGCCTACAATGAGCAGTTCTTC.